The 19 T cell receptor beta chains below come from one sample, sequenced in a study of cytomegalovirus exposure and HLA in healthy donors. PCR involved 60 Vbeta and 13 Jbeta primers. Measured with immunoSEQ multiplex PCR; TCRdb has only the in-frame clones, and not every one. Seen here are a few hundred thousand clones, approximately 82% observed once, and the top ten hold approximately 0.5%. The specimen was PBMCs. The receptor source for this set is a woman in her thirties or forties in good health and CMV-seronegative.

The gene calls are TRBV25-1 and TRBJ2-7; D is unresolved. CDR1 is MGHDK, CDR2 SYGVNS, per germline. Trimming shortened V by 1 base and J by 0 bases, and 10 bases separated the two germline ends. The CDR3 length is 15 residues. The CDR3 DNA follows: TGTGCCAGCAGTGAATTCGTGCAGGACTCCTACGAGCAGTACTTC. Translating gives CASSEFVQDSYEQYF.

This chain connects TRBV6-6 to TRBJ1-1; TRBD1 matches at 9 bases. The trim removed 8 bases at V and 6 bases at J, leaving 7 bases unmatched. CDR3 length equals 13 residues. The V gene's germline CDR1 is MNHNY and CDR2 SVGAGI (reference sequence). In DNA, the CDR3 is TGTGCCAGCGGTACAGGGGGCGGCTCTGAAGCTTTCTTT. Translating it yields CASGTGGGSEAFF.

The CDR3 DNA is TGTGCCAGCAGCTTGCAGGGCCGGGGGGTAGAGACCCAGTACTTC. Its translation is CASSLQGRGVETQYF. The chain joins TRBV7-8 to TRBJ2-5, with TRBD2 matching over 7 bases. This CDR3 has 15 residues. V was pared by 3 bases and J by 4 bases, with 8 bases of the junction left unmatched. Germline V gene data show CDR1 as SGHVS and CDR2 as FQNEAQ.

This clone was detected only once. The chain recombines TRBV28 with TRBJ2-5; 8 nucleotides line up with TRBD2. The V segment lost 4 bases and the J segment 5 bases; nucleotides outside the gene matches: 9. CDR3 length: 15 residues. Germline V lookup: CDR1 MDHEN, CDR2 SYDVKM. CDR3 sequence (DNA): TGTGCCAGCAGTTATAGCGGGGCCCCGGCGGAGACCCAGTACTTC. Protein product: CASSYSGAPAETQYF.

The chain links TRBV7-9 to TRBJ2-5; D unresolved. The CDR3 has 16 amino acids. Germline V gene sequence: CDR1 SEHNR, CDR2 FQNEAQ (reference sequence). Trimming cost V 4 bases and J 5 bases, with 20 bases left between them. Written as DNA, the CDR3 is TGTGCCAGCAGCTCTGTCCTGCCAGGTGAATGGGAGACCCAGTACTTC. Translating it yields CASSSVLPGEWETQYF.

The genes are TRBV5-1 and TRBJ2-1; no clear D gene. V was trimmed by 4 bases and J by 0 bases, leaving 8 bases between them. CDR3 length: 14 residues. Germline V CDR1 and CDR2: SGHRS, YFSETQ. CDR3 nucleotides: TGCGCCAGCAGCATTAGCCCCTCCTACAATGAGCAGTTCTTC. It codes for CASSISPSYNEQFF.

This clone was seen once. The genes are TRBV5-1 and TRBJ2-1; 8 bases line up with TRBD1. CDR3 length equals 13 residues. J gave up 8 bases and V 5 bases, and 6 bases lay outside the gene matches. CDR1 is SGHRS, CDR2 YFSETQ, per germline. The DNA for the CDR3 is TGCGCCAGCAGGGGACAGGTTAGGGATGAGCAGTTCTTC. It translates to CASRGQVRDEQFF.

This chain links TRBV7-9 with TRBJ1-2; TRBD1 agrees at 7 bases. The junction had 5 bases not matched to a gene; V was cut back by 2 bases and J by 8 bases. This CDR3 is built from 13 residues. From germline, CDR1 is SEHNR and CDR2 FQNEAQ (reference sequence). In nucleotides, the CDR3 is TGTGCCAGCAGCTTAATCACAGGGGAAGGCTACACCTTC. Its protein product is CASSLITGEGYTF.

This clone occurred a few times. CDR3 sequence (DNA): TGTGCCACCAAGGGACAGGGGAATTCACCCCTCCACTTT. The encoded protein is CATKGQGNSPLHF. The V and J genes are TRBV19 and TRBJ1-6; 10 bases match TRBD1. V dropped 10 bases and J dropped 7; count of bases not matched to a gene: 4. The CDR3 runs 13 residues. Germline lookup yields CDR1 LNHDA and CDR2 SQIVND (reference sequence).

This chain links TRBV5-8 with TRBJ2-7; D is unclear. V lost 4 bases, J lost 4 bases, and 6 bases lay in between. This CDR3 is built from 11 residues. CDR1 is SGHTS, CDR2 YDEGEE, per germline. DNA of the CDR3: TGTGCCAGCAGCCTGCGTTACGAGCAGTACTTC. It yields the protein CASSLRYEQYF.

The chain uses TRBV21-1 and TRBJ1-1; the DNA was not used to check the table's D call, TRBD1. TRBV21-1 is classified as a pseudogene. CDR3 length: 13 residues. This CDR3 is CASSPGTNTEAFF. The CDR3 coding sequence is TGTGCCAGCAGTCCAGGCACGAACACTGAAGCTTTCTTT.

The table lists this clone with a few counts. This sequence joins TRBV2 and TRBJ1-5; D is unclear. This CDR3 has 14 amino acids. The V gene lost 3 bases and the J gene lost 1 base, with 7 bases spanning the gap. Germline V gives CDR1 SNHLY, CDR2 FYNNEI. The CDR3: CASSEGSSNQPQHF. DNA for the CDR3: TGTGCCAGCAGTGAGGGCAGCAGCAATCAGCCCCAGCATTTT.

Comment on this clone: Other nucleotide sequences from this sample produce the same CDR3. The chain joins TRBV9 to TRBJ1-1; 8 bases agree with TRBD1. CDR3 size: 14 residues. V dropped 5 bases and J dropped 1; count of bases not matched to a gene: 4. The germline gives CDR1 SGDLS, CDR2 YYNGEE. The CDR3: CASSVGTGNTEAFF. The CDR3 DNA follows: TGTGCCAGCAGTGTCGGGACAGGGAACACTGAAGCTTTCTTT.

The genes are TRBV28 and TRBJ1-2, with TRBD1 identical over 10 bases. This CDR3 region has 14 residues. Per the germline V gene, CDR1 is MDHEN and CDR2 is SYDVKM. Trimming at V came to 8 bases and at J to 8 bases, leaving 11 bases not matched to a gene. The CDR3 loop is CASQTTGGWRGYTF. The CDR3 DNA reads TGTGCCAGCCAAACGACAGGGGGCTGGAGAGGCTACACCTTC.

The rearrangement joins TRBV11-1 to TRBJ1-1; D gene unclear. CDR1 and CDR2 from the germline V gene are SGHAT and FQDESV (reference sequence). V was shortened by 0 bases and J by 2 bases, with 7 bases between the two germline ends. CDR3 length: 14 residues. The CDR3 sequence: CASSLAPGNTEAFF. Here the CDR3 DNA reads TGTGCCAGCAGCTTAGCGCCAGGTAACACTGAAGCTTTCTTT.

This clone was counted a few times. The DNA for the CDR3 is TGTGCCAGCAGTGCGAGCCTCTGGAGCGGCAATGAGCAGTTCTTC. It codes for CASSASLWSGNEQFF. The V gene is TRBV6-1, the J gene TRBJ2-1; D might be TRBD2 (5 bases). This CDR3 has 15 amino acids. Trimming took 4 bases from V and 6 from J, leaving 16 bases between them. Germline V lookup: CDR1 MNHNS, CDR2 SASEGT.

V gene TRBV5-4 combines with J gene TRBJ1-1; D not resolved. The CDR3 is 13 amino acids. Germline CDR1 is SGHNT and CDR2 is YYREEE (reference sequence). The ends were cut back, 6 bases at V and 4 bases at J, with 13 bases in the middle. The CDR3 DNA sequence: TGTGCCAGCATGCTAGATTCTGTCACTGAAGCTTTCTTT. Translated: CASMLDSVTEAFF.

This CDR3 is CASSPDISSYEQYF. In nucleotides, the CDR3 is TGTGCCAGCTCACCGGACATATCCTCCTACGAGCAGTACTTC. J is TRBJ2-7 and V is TRBV18; tentatively, D is TRBD1 (5 bases). Trimming removed 3 bases at V and 0 bases at J, with 9 bases between. This CDR3 region has 14 residues. Looked up from germline, CDR1 is KGHSH and CDR2 is LQKENI.

This chain joins TRBV5-4 and TRBJ2-1, with D uncertain. V gave up 1 base and J gave up 5 bases, with 4 bases separating them. The length of the CDR3 is 12 residues. CDR1 is SGHNT, CDR2 YYREEE, per germline (reference sequence). The CDR3 DNA reads as TGTGCCAGCAGCTTGAGCGACAATGAGCAGTTCTTC. Translated, it gives CASSLSDNEQFF.